A single sample is the source of the 23 T cell receptor beta chains below, sequenced in a study of PD-1 blockade in classical Hodgkin lymphoma (TCRdb year 2020). This specimen's time point label, interpreted: cycle 1 day 1 (C1D1), immediately before nivolumab initiation. All trial patients had relapsed after autologous stem cell transplantation, with cohorts A, B and C differing in prior brentuximab vedotin exposure. Using a Miltenyi CD4+ T cell isolation kit, CD4+ T cells were purified from thawed PBMCs through magnetic negative selection. The method behind the library was the immunoSEQ multiplex PCR assay. TCRdb carries this immuneACCESS record with in-frame sequences only. Its versions omit some clonotypes, under half of them owing to an unresolved V gene in the studies checked, with the rest unexplained. The sample table contains some 26,000 clones; only one count was recorded for over 80% of them. The ten top clones hold less than 2% of the sample.

Sequences were derived from CD4+ T cells from blood, sampled at baseline. These TCRs come from a human donor with classical Hodgkin lymphoma.

The chain carries TRBV19 and TRBJ2-3; TRBD1 aligns across 7 bases. The CDR3 extends over 15 amino acids. Germline trimming cut 4 bases from V and 4 bases from J; bases unmatched to any gene: 8. Germline V gene sequence: CDR1 LNHDA, CDR2 SQIVND (reference sequence). Here the CDR3 DNA reads TGTGCCAGTAGTACGAGACAGGGTATAGCAGATACGCAGTATTTT. It translates to CASSTRQGIADTQYF.

V is TRBV5-6 and J is TRBJ1-2; 9 bases align to TRBD1. V dropped 4 bases and J dropped 7; count of bases not matched to a gene: 11. Germline CDR1 and CDR2: SGHDT and YYEEEE. The CDR3 loop spans 15 amino acids. The CDR3: CASSGGTGITSGYTF. The CDR3 nucleotides read TGTGCCAGCAGCGGCGGGACAGGGATAACAAGTGGCTACACCTTC.

The chain links TRBV5-1 to TRBJ2-1; D gene unclear. The CDR3 length is 14 residues. V was trimmed by 6 bases and J by 5 bases, leaving 15 bases between them. Germline V lookup: CDR1 SGHRS, CDR2 YFSETQ. CDR3 bases: TGCGCCAGCAAACCCGGAAATAAGAACAATGAGCAGTTCTTC. It yields the protein CASKPGNKNNEQFF. The whole variable domain, filled in from reference TRBV5-1 and TRBJ2-1, reads KAGVTQTPRYLIKTRGQQVTLSCSPISGHRSVSWYQQTPGQGLQFLFEYFSETQRNKGNFPGRFSGRQFSNSRSEMNVSTLELGDSALYLCASKPGNKNNEQFFGPGTRLTVL.

The genes are TRBV27 and TRBJ2-7; D possibly matches TRBD1 or TRBD2 (5 bases each). V dropped 3 bases and J dropped 3 bases, with 12 bases sitting between them. The CDR3 consists of 14 residues. Germline lookup yields CDR1 MNHEY and CDR2 SMNVEV (reference sequence). The CDR3 DNA sequence: TGTGCCAGCAGTTTTACCGGGACGGACTACGAGCAGTACTTC. This translates into CASSFTGTDYEQYF.

The rearrangement joins TRBV18 to TRBJ1-5, with 9 positions matching TRBD1. The CDR3 sequence is 16 residues long. The V segment lost 6 bases and the J segment 0 bases; nucleotides outside the gene matches: 6. Germline assignment: CDR1 KGHSH and CDR2 LQKENI. The CDR3 DNA reads as TGTGCCAGCTCTGGACAGGGGCCCTATAGCAATCAGCCCCAGCATTTT. Translation gives CASSGQGPYSNQPQHF.

This chain connects TRBV28 to TRBJ1-2, with 8 bases matching TRBD1. Germline V gene data show CDR1 as MDHEN and CDR2 as SYDVKM. The CDR3 sequence is 16 residues long. The J segment lost 5 bases and the V segment lost 1 base, leaving 9 bases of the junction unmatched. The CDR3 DNA sequence: TGTGCCAGCAGTTTATACACGGACAGGGAAGGGTATGGCTACACCTTC. This encodes CASSLYTDREGYGYTF.

The chain employs TRBV7-8 and TRBJ1-2; possible D gene TRBD1, 6 bases. The V and J ends lost 3 bases and 4 bases respectively, with 15 bases between them. Germline CDR1 SGHVS, CDR2 FQNEAQ. This CDR3 contains 15 residues. CDR3 residues: CASSFLGGGIYGYTF. In DNA, the CDR3 is TGTGCCAGCAGCTTTCTAGGGGGGGGCATCTATGGCTACACCTTC.

The genes are TRBV7-2 and TRBJ2-3, with a possible D match to TRBD2 (5 bases). Trimming cost V 7 bases and J 5 bases, with 22 bases left between them. Germline CDR1 SGHTA, CDR2 FQGNSA. There are 16 residues in the CDR3. CDR3 loop: CASTPRRLSGGDTQYF. DNA for the CDR3: TGTGCCAGCACTCCCCGTCGCCTAAGTGGAGGAGATACGCAGTATTTT.

The sample holds one count of this clone. The chain links TRBV9 to TRBJ2-7; 8 nucleotides line up with TRBD1. J was trimmed by 4 bases and V by 3 bases; bases with no gene match: 12. The germline V gene has CDR1 SGDLS and CDR2 YYNGEE. The length of the CDR3 is 16 residues. The CDR3 region is CASSGAGGQDYYEQYF. The CDR3 bases are TGTGCCAGCAGCGGGGCTGGGGGACAGGACTATTACGAGCAGTACTTC.

This chain joins TRBV7-3 and TRBJ1-2; the D is unclear. The CDR3 runs 13 residues. The ends were cut back, 2 bases at V and 4 bases at J, with 8 bases in the middle. Germline V lookup: CDR1 SGHTA, CDR2 FQGTGA. The CDR3 DNA reads as TGTGCCAGCAGCTTAGTGTCGGTCTATGGCTACACCTTC. Its translation is CASSLVSVYGYTF.

This clone was observed a single time. This rearrangement joins TRBV9 to TRBJ2-1; unclear D gene. Germline V gene sequence: CDR1 SGDLS, CDR2 YYNGEE. The CDR3 is made up of 12 amino acids. V lost 3 bases to trimming and J lost 9 bases, with 10 bases between them. The CDR3 DNA is TGTGCCAGCAGCGCCGCAGGTATTGAGCAGTTCTTC. Its protein product is CASSAAGIEQFF.

This clone was counted a single time. This chain links TRBV28 with TRBJ1-2; the D gene is possibly TRBD1 (6 bases). Germline V gene lookup returns CDR1 MDHEN and CDR2 SYDVKM. V was trimmed by 7 bases and J by 8 bases, leaving 23 bases between them. The CDR3 spans 15 residues. The chain's CDR3 is CASTSPSGGAGGYTF. The CDR3 DNA reads as TGTGCCAGCACCTCCCCCTCGGGGGGCGCGGGCGGCTACACCTTC.

The chain joins TRBV28 to TRBJ2-7; D is undetermined. Germline-derived CDR1 and CDR2 are MDHEN and SYDVKM. V was pared by 8 bases and J by 2 bases, with 7 bases between. The CDR3 has 11 residues. In DNA form, the CDR3 reads TGTGCCAGCGTAAACCCCTACGAGCAGTACTTC. Translation: CASVNPYEQYF.

V and J are TRBV18 and TRBJ1-5, with TRBD1 matching over 7 bases. The germline gives CDR1 KGHSH, CDR2 LQKENI. This CDR3 has 16 amino acids. The V gene end was trimmed by 5 bases and the J gene end by 4 bases; junction bases not matched to a gene: 11. CDR3 coding DNA: TGTGCCAGCTCAGACCGGGACAGCCTTATTAATCAGCCCCAGCATTTT. Translation: CASSDRDSLINQPQHF. The variable domain in full, with the rest retrieved from reference TRBV18 and TRBJ1-5, is NAGVMQNPRHLVRRRGQEARLRCSPMKGHSHVYWYRQLPEEGLKFMVYLQKENIIDESGMPKERFSAEFPKEGPSILRIQQVVRGDSAAYFCASSDRDSLINQPQHFGDGTRLSIL.

The chain couples TRBV19 to TRBJ1-1; TRBD1 matches at 8 bases. The trim removed 4 bases at V and 5 bases at J, leaving 12 bases unmatched. The CDR3 spans 16 residues. CDR1 is LNHDA, CDR2 SQIVND, per germline (reference sequence). CDR3 in DNA: TGTGCCAGTAGTACCACAGGGGGAAGGGGTTGGACTGAAGCTTTCTTT. It specifies CASSTTGGRGWTEAFF.

The chain has TRBV6-6 and TRBJ1-2, with D maybe TRBD1 (5 bases). Germline CDR1 and CDR2: MNHNY and SVGAGI (reference sequence). The CDR3 loop spans 16 amino acids. V was trimmed by 3 bases and J by 5 bases, leaving 19 bases between them. CDR3 DNA sequence: TGTGCCAGCAGTTATTGGGCCCCGACAGACTCATATGGCTACACCTTC. It is translated as CASSYWAPTDSYGYTF.

This chain connects TRBV28 to TRBJ2-2, with D perhaps TRBD2 (5 bases). The CDR3 has 15 residues. Per the germline V gene, CDR1 is MDHEN and CDR2 is SYDVKM. The germline V and J ends were trimmed by 5 bases and 3 bases, with 13 bases remaining between them. The CDR3 region is CASSPLRGYTGELFF. The CDR3, as DNA: TGTGCCAGCAGTCCCCTCCGGGGATACACCGGGGAGCTGTTTTTT. The full variable domain, with the rest looked up from reference TRBV28 and TRBJ2-2, is DVKVTQSSRYLVKRTGEKVFLECVQDMDHENMFWYRQDPGLGLRLIYFSYDVKMKEKGDIPEGYSVSREKKERFSLILESASTNQTSMYLCASSPLRGYTGELFFGEGSRLTVL.

The genes are TRBV4-3 and TRBJ1-1, with D tentatively TRBD1 (6 bases). This CDR3 is built from 12 residues. V was shortened by 0 bases and J by 11 bases, with 10 bases between the two germline ends. Germline CDR1 LGHNA, CDR2 YSLEER. The CDR3 DNA follows: TGCGCCAGCAGCCAAGACGGCAGGGGCGCTTTCTTT. Its protein is CASSQDGRGAFF.

This chain connects TRBV28 to TRBJ2-2, with D perhaps TRBD1 (6 bases). V dropped 2 bases and J dropped 5 bases, with 9 bases sitting between them. Germline CDR1 MDHEN, CDR2 SYDVKM. The CDR3 consists of 14 residues. This CDR3 is CASSLGTPTGELFF. In DNA form, the CDR3 reads TGTGCCAGCAGTTTAGGGACACCTACCGGGGAGCTGTTTTTT.

The chain is built from TRBV16 and TRBJ2-7; D unresolved. The length of the CDR3 is 13 residues. Deletions cut 1 base from V and 5 bases from J, with 9 bases between. Per germline, CDR1 KGHSY and CDR2 FQNENV. In nucleotides, the CDR3 is TGTGCCAGCAGCCAATTGGTTTTCGACGAGCAGTACTTC. Its translation is CASSQLVFDEQYF.

V is TRBV5-1 and J is TRBJ2-3, with 10 bases aligning to TRBD2. The length of the CDR3 is 14 residues. Trimming at V came to 7 bases and at J to 3 bases, leaving 5 bases not matched to a gene. Per the germline V gene, CDR1 is SGHRS and CDR2 is YFSETQ. The CDR3 sequence: CASRIAGGTDTQYF. CDR3 bases: TGCGCCAGCCGTATAGCGGGGGGAACAGATACGCAGTATTTT.

The chain is built from TRBV6-6 and TRBJ1-5; D is unresolved. V was trimmed by 5 bases and J by 4 bases, leaving 3 bases between them. The CDR3 contains 11 residues. Germline V lookup: CDR1 MNHNY, CDR2 SVGAGI (reference sequence). The chain's CDR3 is CASSHNQPQHF. The CDR3, as DNA: TGTGCCAGCAGTCATAATCAGCCCCAGCATTTT.

A few counts support this clone. This chain joins TRBV4-1 and TRBJ2-3; no reliable D call. The CDR3 sequence is 15 residues long. Trimming removed 1 base at V and 0 bases at J, with 8 bases between. Germline CDR1 is MGHRA and CDR2 is YSYEKL. The CDR3 is CASSQGSQSTDTQYF. The CDR3 DNA is TGCGCCAGCAGCCAAGGGTCTCAGAGCACAGATACGCAGTATTTT.